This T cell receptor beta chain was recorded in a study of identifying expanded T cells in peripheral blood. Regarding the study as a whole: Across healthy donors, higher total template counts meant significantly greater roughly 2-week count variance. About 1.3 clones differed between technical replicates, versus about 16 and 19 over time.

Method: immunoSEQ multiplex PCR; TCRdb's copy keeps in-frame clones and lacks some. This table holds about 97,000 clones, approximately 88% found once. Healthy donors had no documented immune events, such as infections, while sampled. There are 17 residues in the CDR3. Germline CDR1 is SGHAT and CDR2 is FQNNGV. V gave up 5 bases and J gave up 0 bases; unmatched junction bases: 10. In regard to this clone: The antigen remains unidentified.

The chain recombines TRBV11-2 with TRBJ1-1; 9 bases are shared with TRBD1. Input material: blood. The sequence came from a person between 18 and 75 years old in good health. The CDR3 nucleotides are TGTGCCAGCAGCCCCCGTGGGGGGACAGGGTTGAACACTGAAGCTTTCTTT. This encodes CASSPRGGTGLNTEAFF.